This is a list of T cell receptor beta chains from one sample in a study of pediatric ulcerative colitis. The method was immunoSEQ multiplex PCR; TCRdb's version includes in-frame clones alone and lacks a portion of them. The table lists 10,000 to 12,000 clones, 75% to 85% of them singletons. Sequencing input: gut tissue. These receptors all come from a girl aged 5-17 years who was a control in a study of pediatric ulcerative colitis. Both conserved end residues are part of each CDR3. The size of a clone is reported for some rows only, either as once, few or many, or as a class for expanded clones.

clone_size v_call cdr3_aa
few TRBV18 CASSPAAGGKNIQYF
few TRBV7-9 CASSPSRGESNQPQHF
NA TRBV15 CATSRVRVGNQPQHF
NA TRBV6-1 CASTNPGGWGEQYF
NA TRBV25-1 CASSGSLGRAGYEQYF
once TRBV7-8 CASSLGRQGPNEKLFF
NA TRBV15 CATSRRQGDQETQYF
NA TRBV18 CASSPAGAFYEQYF
NA TRBV1 CTSGVQPQHF
NA TRBV19 CASSMQRGSNQPQHF
NA TRBV11-3 CASSLDTPGELFF
NA TRBV9 CASSVAGGELFF
NA TRBV11-3 CASSHLTGSNTGELFF
NA TRBV27 CASSREGTGTMTDTQYF
NA TRBV4-3 CASSQGALAMNEQFF
NA TRBV9 CASSVDRGGGYTF
NA TRBV2 CASGGQVKETQYF
NA TRBV4-2 CASGVDLGYEQYF
NA TRBV11-3 CASSLSGSGEQYF
NA TRBV27 CASSTRDRGSYNEQFF
NA TRBV14 CASSQEYGWPQHF
NA TRBV29-1 CSVALQRYNEQFF